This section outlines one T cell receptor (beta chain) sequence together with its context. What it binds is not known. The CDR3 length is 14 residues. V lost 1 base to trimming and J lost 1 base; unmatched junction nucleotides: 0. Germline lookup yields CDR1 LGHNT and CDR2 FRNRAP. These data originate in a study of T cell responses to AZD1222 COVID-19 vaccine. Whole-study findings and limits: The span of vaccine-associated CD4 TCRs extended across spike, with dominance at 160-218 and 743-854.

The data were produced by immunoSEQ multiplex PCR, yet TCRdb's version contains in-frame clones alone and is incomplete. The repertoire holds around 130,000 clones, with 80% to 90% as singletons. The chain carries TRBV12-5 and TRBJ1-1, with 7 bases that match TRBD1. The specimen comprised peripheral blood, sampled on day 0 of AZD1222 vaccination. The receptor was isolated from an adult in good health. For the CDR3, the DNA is TGTGCTAGTGGTTTGGGACAGGGGAACACTGAAGCTTTCTTT. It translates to CASGLGQGNTEAFF.